This paragraph covers one T cell receptor (beta chain) sequence. The antigen is unknown. This record belongs to a study of T-cell reconstitution after alpha-beta-depleted transplantation in children. Study observations and caveats: Where alpha-beta T cells came from about two months after transplant was reportedly several hundred expanded graft clones. Day-60 TCRbeta diversity that was high in some patients was derived from surviving recipient T cells and thymic progenitors.

Unique molecular identifiers were incorporated into the prepared TCRbeta library. TCRdb analysed the PCR reads with MiXCR anew, one entry per CDR3 protein. The sample contains about 980,000 distinct CDR3 sequences, about 26% of which appear only once. Germline assignment: CDR1 SGHTA and CDR2 FQGNSA. The ends were cut back, 5 bases at V and 7 bases at J, with 18 bases in the middle. This CDR3 is built from 15 residues. Source: PBMCs, mostly from graft donor cells, taken 360 days after TCRalphabeta/CD19-depleted stem cell transplant. The TCR sequence derives from a boy under two years old who had a stem cell transplant for SCID, so the T cells may come from the graft donor. The chain employs TRBV7-2 and TRBJ2-1; D gene uncertain. CDR3 region: CASSLRTDPRNEQFF. CDR3 nucleotides: TGTGCCAGCAGCCTCAGGACGGATCCTAGGAATGAGCAGTTCTTC.